These 29 T cell receptor beta chains originate from one sample sequenced in a study of shared clonotypes between healthy human individuals. Measured with immunoSEQ multiplex PCR; TCRdb has only the in-frame clones, and not every one. The data contain around 690,000 clones, roughly 87% of them singletons. Input material: memory CD8+ T cells from PBMCs. Subset meaning: CD45RO+ cells pooled with CCR7-negative TemRA cells. These receptors were obtained from a man aged 18-30 years in good health. Some clones in this sample may be carry-over from other donors' samples.

The chain carries TRBV25-1 and TRBJ2-2; 10 bases line up with TRBD2. This CDR3 spans 17 amino acids. The germline gives CDR1 MGHDK, CDR2 SYGVNS. Losses at the gene ends were 3 bases for V and 3 bases for J; bases not matched to a gene: 7. The CDR3: CASSEGSGRFYTGELFF. CDR3 sequence (DNA): TGTGCCAGCAGTGAGGGTAGCGGGAGGTTTTACACCGGGGAGCTGTTTTTT.

This chain connects TRBV9 to TRBJ2-5; tentative D call: TRBD1 (5 bases). The CDR3 spans 15 residues. Germline CDR1 SGDLS, CDR2 YYNGEE. Trimming took off 0 bases at V and 5 bases at J, with 14 bases between the two ends. Here the CDR3 reads CASSVVPAGLETQYF. CDR3 nucleotide sequence: TGTGCCAGCAGCGTAGTTCCCGCAGGGTTGGAGACCCAGTACTTC.

This CDR3 reads CASSSGFRETQYF. The CDR3 nucleotides read TGTGCCAGCAGCTCAGGGTTTCGGGAGACCCAGTACTTC. J is TRBJ2-5 and V is TRBV27; possible D gene TRBD1, 5 bases. Germline assignment: CDR1 MNHEY and CDR2 SMNVEV (reference sequence). The length of the CDR3 is 13 residues. Trimming shortened V by 6 bases and J by 5 bases, and 13 bases separated the two germline ends.

The chain recombines TRBV29-1 with TRBJ1-2; no firm D call. The germline V gene has CDR1 SQVTM and CDR2 ANQGSEA. Trimming took 0 bases from V and 4 from J, leaving 15 bases between them. This CDR3 is built from 15 residues. CDR3 loop: CSVEEADQLGYGYTF. CDR3 DNA: TGCAGCGTTGAAGAGGCGGACCAACTAGGCTATGGCTACACCTTC.

CDR3 nucleotides: TGTGCCAGCAGCTTAGAGGGCCAGGGGGCTTACGAGCAGTACTTC. This codes for CASSLEGQGAYEQYF. The chain recombines TRBV11-2 with TRBJ2-7, with 8 nucleotides matching TRBD1. The ends lost 0 bases at V and 4 bases at J; junction bases unmatched: 5. Germline V lookup: CDR1 SGHAT, CDR2 FQNNGV. This CDR3 spans 15 amino acids.

V gene TRBV5-3 combines with J gene TRBJ1-2; no definite D call. TRBV5-3 has ORF status, its function being uncertain. Trimming removed 0 bases from V and 0 bases from J, with 15 bases in between. The CDR3 spans 17 residues. The CDR3: CARSLVEEGSPNYGYTF. CDR3 in DNA: TGTGCCAGAAGCTTGGTAGAGGAAGGGTCCCCTAACTATGGCTACACCTTC.

The chain carries TRBV7-9 and TRBJ1-5, with D perhaps matching TRBD1 (5 bases). V shed 3 bases and J shed 6 bases, with 18 bases lying between them. The CDR3 is 16 amino acids. Germline CDR1 SEHNR, CDR2 FQNEAQ (reference sequence). The CDR3 DNA reads as TGTGCCAGCAGCTTGAGTTACGGGCCAGGGCTTCAGCCCCAGCATTTT. Translated: CASSLSYGPGLQPQHF.

This clone was observed once. The V gene is TRBV11-2, the J gene TRBJ2-2, with 8 bases lining up with TRBD1. Germline assignment: CDR1 SGHAT and CDR2 FQNNGV. This CDR3 spans 17 amino acids. V lost 1 base and J lost 6; bases outside the gene matches: 10. The CDR3 loop reads CASSLGPGTGFPGELFF. The CDR3 nucleotides read TGTGCCAGCAGCTTAGGGCCCGGGACAGGTTTCCCCGGGGAGCTGTTTTTT.

The rearrangement joins TRBV15 to TRBJ2-6; TRBD1 agrees at 8 bases. Per the germline V gene, CDR1 is LNHNV and CDR2 is YYDKDF (reference sequence). V lost 4 bases and J lost 0; bases outside the gene matches: 11. CDR3 length: 19 residues. The CDR3 spells CATSTGAGQVYSGANVLTF. CDR3 nucleotide sequence: TGTGCCACCAGCACCGGCGCGGGACAGGTTTACTCTGGGGCCAACGTCCTGACTTTC.

This chain connects TRBV15 to TRBJ2-7, with 9 bases lining up with TRBD1. CDR1 and CDR2 from the germline V gene are LNHNV and YYDKDF (reference sequence). The CDR3 contains 15 residues. Trimming took 1 base from V and 6 from J; bases not matched to a gene: 7. CDR3 DNA sequence: TGTGCCACCAGCAGAGGCCCGGGACAGGGTGGCGAGCAGTACTTC. Encoded protein: CATSRGPGQGGEQYF.

With regard to this clone: With a much larger clone just one base away, this may be a read error. The sample holds other DNA sequences that translate to the same CDR3. J is TRBJ2-1 and V is TRBV9, with a weak D call TRBD2 (5 bases). The CDR3 length is 13 residues. V was cut by 4 bases and J by 1 base, with 6 bases left in between. Germline V gene data show CDR1 as SGDLS and CDR2 as YYNGEE. The CDR3 here is CASSPGSYNEQFF. CDR3 bases: TGTGCCAGCAGCCCGGGGTCCTACAATGAGCAGTTCTTC.

Comment on this clone: This sample includes further DNA sequences coding for the same CDR3. V and J are TRBV27 and TRBJ1-5; D not certain. Germline-derived CDR1 and CDR2 are MNHEY and SMNVEV (reference sequence). The CDR3 length is 15 residues. The V end was cut by 0 bases, the J end by 2 bases, with 8 bases between. The CDR3 is CASSLSPGRNQPQHF. Written as DNA, the CDR3 is TGTGCCAGCAGTTTATCGCCAGGCCGCAATCAGCCCCAGCATTTT.

This chain joins TRBV19 and TRBJ2-7, with TRBD2 matching over 10 bases. The CDR3 has 14 amino acids. Germline-derived CDR1 and CDR2 are LNHDA and SQIVND (reference sequence). V shed 5 bases and J 4 bases; nucleotides not matched to a gene: 5. In DNA form, the CDR3 reads TGTGCCAGTAGTCGACTAGCGGGTGAATACGAGCAGTACTTC. Amino acid sequence: CASSRLAGEYEQYF.

The chain uses TRBV7-2 and TRBJ2-2, with TRBD2 matching over 15 bases. The germline V gene has CDR1 SGHTA and CDR2 FQGNSA. The CDR3 is 18 amino acids. The V gene end was trimmed by 4 bases and the J gene end by 3 bases; junction bases not matched to a gene: 6. The CDR3 reads CASSSRTSGRADTGELFF. The CDR3 nucleotides are TGTGCCAGCAGCTCTCGGACTAGCGGGAGGGCCGACACCGGGGAGCTGTTTTTT.

The CDR3 is CASSQRSGDQPQHF. The CDR3 region has the DNA TGCGCCAGCAGCCAACGTTCAGGGGATCAGCCCCAGCATTTT. V and J are TRBV4-1 and TRBJ1-5; maybe TRBD1 (6 bases). V lost 2 bases and J lost 5, with 10 bases in between. The CDR3 has 14 residues. Germline CDR1 and CDR2: MGHRA and YSYEKL.

The chain recombines TRBV27 with TRBJ1-2; TRBD1 matches at 9 bases. V dropped 1 base and J dropped 8; count of bases not matched to a gene: 14. The germline V gene has CDR1 MNHEY and CDR2 SMNVEV (reference sequence). The CDR3 spans 17 residues. CDR3 nucleotide sequence: TGTGCCAGCAGTTTATTCTGGACAGGGGCAAGAACGGGAGGCTACACCTTC. Translation: CASSLFWTGARTGGYTF.

The chain links TRBV28 to TRBJ2-3; D gene ambiguous. The CDR3 has 14 residues. CDR1 is MDHEN and CDR2 is SYDVKM in the germline V gene. The V and J ends lost 6 bases and 1 base respectively, with 11 bases between them. The CDR3 sequence is CASSPFGGTDTQYF. CDR3 coding DNA: TGTGCCAGCAGCCCCTTTGGGGGCACAGATACGCAGTATTTT.

The chain joins TRBV4-1 to TRBJ1-1, with 8 bases fitting TRBD1. V dropped 5 bases and J dropped 4; count of bases not matched to a gene: 3. CDR1 is MGHRA, CDR2 YSYEKL, per germline. The CDR3 is made up of 13 amino acids. In nucleotides, the CDR3 is TGCGCCAGCAGCTACACAGGGGGCACTGAAGCTTTCTTT. It codes for CASSYTGGTEAFF.

The chain is built from TRBV29-1 and TRBJ1-5, with TRBD1 matching over 7 bases. V was pared by 1 base and J by 1 base, with 4 bases of the junction left unmatched. The CDR3 runs to 15 residues. Germline CDR1 and CDR2: SQVTM and ANQGSEA. The CDR3 DNA reads as TGCAGCGTTGAAGTGCAGGGGGGGAGCAATCAGCCCCAGCATTTT. As protein: CSVEVQGGSNQPQHF.

This clone is a singleton in its sample. This chain joins TRBV6-5 and TRBJ2-7; 7 nucleotides align to TRBD1. The CDR3 loop spans 16 amino acids. Germline CDR1 and CDR2: MNHEY and SVGAGI. Trimming cost V 0 bases and J 4 bases; bases outside gene matches: 9. The CDR3 DNA sequence: TGTGCCAGCAGTTACTCTACAGGGGAATACGGGTACGAGCAGTACTTC. Translated: CASSYSTGEYGYEQYF.

The gene calls are TRBV18 and TRBJ1-5, with TRBD1 matching 11 bases. The CDR3 contains 20 residues. Unmatched junction bases numbered 16, after V lost 1 base and J lost 5 bases. CDR1 KGHSH and CDR2 LQKENI come from the germline V gene. The CDR3: CASSPRLGQGAPCPDQPQHF. In DNA form, the CDR3 reads TGTGCCAGCTCACCACGCTTAGGACAGGGGGCGCCATGTCCGGATCAGCCCCAGCATTTT.

This chain connects TRBV6-1 to TRBJ1-5, with 9 bases that match TRBD1. Looked up from germline, CDR1 is MNHNS and CDR2 is SASEGT. This CDR3 region has 14 residues. Trimming cost V 4 bases and J 4 bases; bases outside gene matches: 2. The CDR3 sequence is CASSGDRGNQPQHF. For the CDR3, the DNA is TGTGCCAGCAGTGGAGACAGGGGGAATCAGCCCCAGCATTTT.

The genes are TRBV29-1 and TRBJ2-7; TRBD2 aligns across 11 bases. The CDR3 sequence is 15 residues long. Per germline, CDR1 SQVTM and CDR2 ANQGSEA. Trimming removed 5 bases from V and 5 bases from J; junction bases left unmatched: 11. The CDR3 is CSVPSHGTSGNEQYF. The CDR3 coding sequence is TGCAGCGTTCCCAGTCACGGGACTAGCGGAAACGAGCAGTACTTC.

CDR3 DNA: TGTGCCAGTGGACAGGGCTACAATGAGCAGTTCTTC. This gives the protein CASGQGYNEQFF. The chain uses TRBV11-1 and TRBJ2-1; 8 bases align to TRBD1. The CDR3 contains 12 residues. Germline loops: CDR1 SGHAT, CDR2 FQDESV (reference sequence). Germline trimming cut 9 bases from V and 3 bases from J; bases unmatched to any gene: 1. The full variable domain, rest sourced from reference TRBV11-1 and TRBJ2-1, is EAEVAQSPRYKITEKSQAVAFWCDPISGHATLYWYRQILGQGPELLVQFQDESVVDDSQLPKDRFSAERLKGVDSTLKIQPAELGDSAMYLCASGQGYNEQFFGPGTRLTVL.

The CDR3 spells CASTGTGRESTEAFF. The CDR3 nucleotides read TGTGCCAGCACCGGGACAGGGAGGGAGAGCACTGAAGCTTTCTTT. V and J are TRBV6-6 and TRBJ1-1; 9 nucleotides agree with TRBD1. The CDR3 totals 15 residues. CDR1 and CDR2 (germline): MNHNY, SVGAGI (reference sequence). J was trimmed by 4 bases and V by 7 bases; bases with no gene match: 10.

This clone was observed once. The chain links TRBV4-3 to TRBJ2-7; D call uncertain. Per germline, CDR1 LGHNA and CDR2 YSLEER. The CDR3 totals 15 residues. Trimming removed 1 base at V and 4 bases at J, with 14 bases between. This CDR3 is CASSQAPLETYEQYF. CDR3 DNA sequence: TGCGCCAGCAGCCAAGCCCCGCTAGAAACGTACGAGCAGTACTTC.

This chain connects TRBV7-9 to TRBJ2-7; perhaps TRBD1 as D (6 bases). This CDR3 has 14 amino acids. V lost 1 base to trimming and J lost 5 bases, with 12 bases between them. Germline lookup yields CDR1 SEHNR and CDR2 FQNEAQ (reference sequence). In DNA, the CDR3 is TGTGCCAGCAGCTTAGTTGTACAGGGCAACGAGCAGTACTTC. As protein: CASSLVVQGNEQYF. The whole variable domain, filled in from reference TRBV7-9 and TRBJ2-7, reads DTGVSQNPRHKITKRGQNVTFRCDPISEHNRLYWYRQTLGQGPEFLTYFQNEAQLEKSRLLSDRFSAERPKGSFSTLEIQRTEQGDSAMYLCASSLVVQGNEQYFGPGTRLTVT.

The V call is TRBV9, the J call TRBJ2-1; TRBD1 or TRBD2 may be the D gene (5 bases each). The length of the CDR3 is 17 residues. The V gene lost 4 bases and the J gene lost 0 bases, with 17 bases spanning the gap. Per the germline V gene, CDR1 is SGDLS and CDR2 is YYNGEE. CDR3 residues: CASSQISGAVSYNEQFF. The CDR3 DNA sequence: TGTGCCAGCAGCCAAATTTCCGGGGCGGTCTCCTACAATGAGCAGTTCTTC.

The chain employs TRBV16 and TRBJ2-7, with TRBD1 as a possible D gene (7 bases). Germline CDR1 is KGHSY and CDR2 is FQNENV. This CDR3 contains 12 residues. Trimming stripped 8 bases from V and 4 bases from J, with 12 bases between. The CDR3 sequence: CASGQGGYEQYF. The DNA of the CDR3 is TGTGCCAGCGGGCAGGGGGGATACGAGCAGTACTTC.